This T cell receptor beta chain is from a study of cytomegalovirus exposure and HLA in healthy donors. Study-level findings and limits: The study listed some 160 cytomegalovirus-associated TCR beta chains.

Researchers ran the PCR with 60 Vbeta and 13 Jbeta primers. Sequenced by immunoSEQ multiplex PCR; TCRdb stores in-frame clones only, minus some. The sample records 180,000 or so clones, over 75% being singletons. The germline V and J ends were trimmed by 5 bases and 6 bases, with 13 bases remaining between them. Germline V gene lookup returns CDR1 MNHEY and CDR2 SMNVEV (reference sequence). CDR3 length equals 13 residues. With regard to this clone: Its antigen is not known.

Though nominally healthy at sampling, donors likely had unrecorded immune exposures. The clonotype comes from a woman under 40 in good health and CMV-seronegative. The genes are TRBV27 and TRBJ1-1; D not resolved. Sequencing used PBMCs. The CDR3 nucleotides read TGTGCCAGCAGTAGGCAGAGGAGCGCTGAAGCTTTCTTT. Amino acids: CASSRQRSAEAFF.